A selection of T cell receptor beta chains follows, all from one sample in a study of cytomegalovirus exposure and HLA in healthy donors. Measured with immunoSEQ multiplex PCR; TCRdb has only the in-frame clones, and not every one. Of over 150,000 clones listed, around 80% were seen once; the top ten hold about 9.5%. Sequenced input: PBMCs. These receptors were collected from a young man in good health and CMV-seropositive. Each CDR3 is given without its conserved first and last residue. Each record gives: V gene, J gene, CDR3 protein.

TRBV18	TRBJ2-3	ASSPSTGSSSTDTQY
TRBV29-1	TRBJ2-7	SVEDWKSGVSYEQY
TRBV7-2	TRBJ2-7	ASSLEIGGQY
TRBV6-5	TRBJ2-2	ASRTGNTGELF
TRBV5-5	TRBJ2-7	ASSLAFLSPYEQY
TRBV2	TRBJ2-2	ASRDDLGRAGELF
TRBV10-2	TRBJ2-5	ASSESDRGSETQY
TRBV5-1	TRBJ2-1	ASSLGTGGVEQF
TRBV13	TRBJ2-3	ASSPARGSGDTQY
TRBV9	TRBJ2-7	ASSPPSRSYEQY
TRBV2	TRBJ2-6	ASSETASSGANVLT
TRBV10-3	TRBJ2-2	ATGGLAVNTGELF
TRBV6-5	TRBJ1-4	ASRTGTRESGLF
TRBV29-1	TRBJ2-7	SVEFNGYEQY
TRBV4-2	TRBJ2-6	ASSQWDRGAGANGLT
TRBV7-9	TRBJ1-3	ASSLRDRGSGNTIY
TRBV19	TRBJ2-5	ASSTGYGQETQY
TRBV10-3	TRBJ1-1	ASTGQGIGVNTEAF
TRBV19	TRBJ2-1	ASSTSGQYNEQF
TRBV7-6	TRBJ2-1	ASSALAGVTNEQF
TRBV5-1	TRBJ2-1	ASSSGLHSYNEQF
TRBV27	TRBJ1-2	ASREQGNYGYT
TRBV2	TRBJ2-1	ASRTSGSSYNEQF
TRBV19	TRBJ1-5	ASSRQGGVNQPQH
TRBV19	TRBJ2-7	ASSIQGAREQY
TRBV29-1	TRBJ1-5	SVMGQGDQPQH
TRBV7-2	TRBJ1-2	ASSFRTGGLRWNYGYT
TRBV5-1	TRBJ2-5	ASSLDSSQTQY
TRBV5-1	TRBJ2-1	ASSDTSGGLAYNEQF
TRBV27	TRBJ2-7	ASSFVGSYEQY
TRBV2	TRBJ1-1	ASSTRDRSAF
TRBV29-1	TRBJ1-1	QAKQGGDTEAF
TRBV7-8	TRBJ2-1	ASSLDQRGGGEQF
TRBV5-1	TRBJ1-6	ASSVDGSYNSPLH
TRBV18	TRBJ2-1	ASTQLRGQGSYNEQF
TRBV19	TRBJ1-1	ASTQGANTEAF
TRBV6-1	TRBJ2-2	ASSGSGTGRALASTGELF
TRBV13	TRBJ1-2	ASSLRDNSYT
TRBV5-1	TRBJ1-1	ASSILSGTVNTEAF
TRBV5-1	TRBJ1-3	ASSGPPIMETGNTIY
TRBV29-1	TRBJ1-2	SLETRYGYT
TRBV14	TRBJ1-3	ASSQVSLSGNTIY
TRBV7-9	TRBJ1-1	ASRPKDRIGTEAF
TRBV29-1	TRBJ2-7	SVEDGVWDEQY
TRBV15	TRBJ1-5	ATSRSLGTANQPQH
TRBV7-9	TRBJ2-5	ASSFSGGPGETQY
TRBV6-5	TRBJ1-3	ASGPGVENTIY
TRBV19	TRBJ2-5	ASSTPTLPHFEETQY
TRBV10-2	TRBJ2-4	ASSGRKDSLGGIQY
TRBV6-5	TRBJ1-1	ASCFQGQTNTEAF
TRBV7-2	TRBJ2-2	ASSPGLAGGPSTGELF
TRBV5-4	TRBJ1-1	ASSLSPDWTSEAF